The text below deals with one T cell receptor (beta chain). What it binds is not known. Sequencing was done on patients that had shown CD8+CD57+ cell expansion by flow cytometry. This sample is drawn from a study of CD8+CD57+ T cells in acquired aplastic anemia. Study as a whole: Isolated CD4+ and CD8+ cells, once sorted, yielded DNA averaging around 3 ug.

Study results and limitations: There were 25 to 35 CD8+ CDR3 sequences that occurred in both patients and controls.

Germline lookup yields CDR1 LNHDA and CDR2 SQIVND (reference sequence). The V segment lost 3 bases and the J segment 3 bases; nucleotides outside the gene matches: 7. This CDR3 contains 16 residues. TCR beta VDJ and CDR3 profiles were obtained from a genomic DNA template. TCRdb re-called the reads with MiXCR, one entry per CDR3 protein. Among over 150,000 distinct CDR3 sequences listed, 60% to 80% were seen once. The chain recombines TRBV19 with TRBJ2-1; TRBD1 matches at 8 bases. Sequencing was done on a sample of sorted CD4+, CD8+, or CD8+CD57+ T cells (not recorded which) from PBMCs. The sequence derives from a human donor with aplastic anemia. Here the CDR3 DNA reads TGTGCCAGTAGTATGACAGAGACAGGGGACTACAATGAGCAGTTCTTC. Its protein product is CASSMTETGDYNEQFF.